Listed below are T cell receptor beta chains from one sample, sequenced in a study of cytomegalovirus exposure and HLA in healthy donors. Profiling relied on immunoSEQ multiplex PCR, and the TCRdb table lists in-frame clones only, not all of them. The sample lists fewer than 250,000 clones; around nine tenths were seen once. Sequenced sample: PBMCs. The receptors stem from a man between 18 and 29 years old in good health and CMV-seronegative. Each CDR3 is given with its conserved first and last residue. Each record gives: J gene, D gene, V gene, clone size, CDR3 length, CDR3 DNA, CDR3 protein. D genes are given only for firm matches. The size of a clone is reported for some rows only, either as once, few or many, or as a class for expanded clones.

TRBJ2-3	-	TRBV14	-	13	TGTGCCAGCAGCCAAGATAGGAGGGATACGCAGTATTTT	CASSQDRRDTQYF
TRBJ2-4	-	TRBV7-2	-	17	TGTGCCAGCAGCTTAGGACAGACCTTACTAGCCAAAAACATTCAGTACTTC	CASSLGQTLLAKNIQYF
TRBJ2-5	-	TRBV7-8	-	13	TGTGCCAGCAGCTTACACCTACAAGAGACCCAGTACTTC	CASSLHLQETQYF
TRBJ2-1	-	TRBV2	-	11	TGTGCCGGTCGTAGCGGCAATGAGCAGTTCTTC	CAGRSGNEQFF
TRBJ2-7	TRBD1	TRBV5-6	-	16	TGTGCCAGCAGCTCGGGACAGGTTCTGTTGTCCTACGAGCAGTACTTC	CASSSGQVLLSYEQYF
TRBJ1-6	-	TRBV5-1	-	14	TGCGCCAGCAGCTCTGGGGCAGAAAATTCACCCCTCCACTTT	CASSSGAENSPLHF
TRBJ1-1	-	TRBV5-1	-	15	TGCGCCAGCAGCTTGGTGCGGGGGGAAGACACTGAAGCTTTCTTT	CASSLVRGEDTEAFF
TRBJ1-2	-	TRBV25-1	-	14	TGTGCCAGCGGGGGGGCCGGGACAAACTATGGCTACACCTTC	CASGGAGTNYGYTF
TRBJ2-7	TRBD2	TRBV18	-	16	TGTGCCAGCTCACCGGGAGGGATCCGAGGCTCCTACGAGCAGTACTTC	CASSPGGIRGSYEQYF
TRBJ1-3	-	TRBV6-1	-	16	TGTGCCAGCAGTGAATTTCAACAGGCAGCGGGAAACACCATATATTTT	CASSEFQQAAGNTIYF
TRBJ2-7	-	TRBV7-6	-	15	TGTGCCAGCAGCTTATCCCCATCCCCGGGGAACGAGCAGTACTTC	CASSLSPSPGNEQYF
TRBJ1-2	TRBD1	TRBV28	-	13	TGTGCCAGCAGATACACACAGGGGACGGGCTACACCTTC	CASRYTQGTGYTF
TRBJ2-3	TRBD1	TRBV6-5	-	15	TGTGCCAGCAGTTATCAGAGTTCGACAGGGGATACGCAGTATTTT	CASSYQSSTGDTQYF
TRBJ1-2	TRBD1	TRBV7-9	few	13	TGTGCCAGCAGCCAAAAACAGGGGAATGGCTACACCTTC	CASSQKQGNGYTF
TRBJ2-7	-	TRBV9	-	15	TGTGCCAGCAGCGTAGATCCGGGGATCTCCTACGAGCAGTACTTC	CASSVDPGISYEQYF
TRBJ2-1	-	TRBV7-9	-	15	TGTGCCAGCAGCTTAGTTAGCCCCCCTGGGGGGGAGCAGTTCTTC	CASSLVSPPGGEQFF
TRBJ2-2	-	TRBV10-3	-	16	TGTGCCATCAGTGGTCCCAGGGTAGCGGACACCGGGGAGCTGTTTTTT	CAISGPRVADTGELFF
TRBJ2-3	-	TRBV11-2	once	16	TGTGCCAGCAGCTTAGTTTCCGGTTCCAGCACAGATACGCAGTATTTT	CASSLVSGSSTDTQYF
TRBJ1-1	-	TRBV10-3	once	11	TGTGCCATCAGTGAGCTAACAGGGGCTTTCTTT	CAISELTGAFF
TRBJ1-1	-	TRBV6-5	once	14	TGTGCCAGCAGTTACGGAGGGTTGAACACTGAAGCTTTCTTT	CASSYGGLNTEAFF
TRBJ1-5	TRBD1	TRBV6-1	few	16	TGTGCCAGCAGTGCCAGACAGGGATCGAGCAATCAGCCCCAGCATTTT	CASSARQGSSNQPQHF
TRBJ2-6	-	TRBV18	few	15	TGTGCCAGCTCACCCCAGTTTTCTGGGGCCAACGTCCTGACTTTC	CASSPQFSGANVLTF
TRBJ1-3	-	TRBV6-1	-	16	TGTGCCAGCAGTGAAGGGTTTCCGGAGCGGGGAAACACCATATATTTT	CASSEGFPERGNTIYF
TRBJ2-5	-	TRBV4-3	-	15	TGCGCCAGCAGCCAAGATGTCAGGGATGGAGAGACCCAGTACTTC	CASSQDVRDGETQYF
TRBJ2-5	-	TRBV29-1	-	13	TGCAGCGTTGACGGAGTACGGCAAGAGACCCAGTACTTC	CSVDGVRQETQYF
TRBJ2-2	-	TRBV28	-	17	TGTGCCAGCAGGTTCACCCGTGACACGGTCAACACCGGGGAGCTGTTTTTT	CASRFTRDTVNTGELFF
TRBJ2-2	-	TRBV7-2	once	15	TGTGCCAGCAGACCCCGCCAGGCGAACACCGGGGAGCTGTTTTTT	CASRPRQANTGELFF
TRBJ2-6	TRBD1	TRBV19	-	16	TGTGCCAGTAGTGCACAGGGGGCAGCTGGGGCCAACGTCCTGACTTTC	CASSAQGAAGANVLTF
TRBJ1-6	-	TRBV19	-	14	TGTGCCAGTAGTCAAACAGGGTACGATTCACCCCTCCACTTT	CASSQTGYDSPLHF
TRBJ2-1	-	TRBV6-5	-	13	TGTGCCAGCAGTCCCTTCGACCTAGATGAGCAGTTCTTC	CASSPFDLDEQFF
TRBJ1-6	TRBD1	TRBV27	-	15	TGTGCCAGCAGCCTTTTGGACAGGGGGAATTCACCCCTCCACTTT	CASSLLDRGNSPLHF
TRBJ1-2	TRBD1	TRBV4-3	few	15	TGCGCCAGCAGCCAGAATACAGGGGGCGTCTATGGCTACACCTTC	CASSQNTGGVYGYTF
TRBJ2-7	-	TRBV9	-	13	TGTGCCAGCAGCGTAGAAGATACAGGGAGGCAGTACTTC	CASSVEDTGRQYF
TRBJ2-2	TRBD2	TRBV11-3	once	15	TGTGCCAGCAGCGTTAGCGGGGGGGCAACCGGGGAGCTGTTTTTT	CASSVSGGATGELFF
TRBJ1-5	-	TRBV9	-	13	TGTGCCAGCAGTCATAACAGTGATCAGCCCCAGCATTTT	CASSHNSDQPQHF
TRBJ1-4	-	TRBV29-1	-	14	TGCAGCGTTTCCAGGCGTGCAACTAATGAAAAACTGTTTTTT	CSVSRRATNEKLFF
TRBJ2-5	TRBD2	TRBV7-6	-	15	TGTGCCAGCAGCTCACTAGCGGGAGTTGGCGAGACCCAGTACTTC	CASSSLAGVGETQYF
TRBJ2-5	-	TRBV27	-	13	TGTGCCAGCGTGGGGAGCCCACAAGAGACCCAGTACTTC	CASVGSPQETQYF
TRBJ1-2	-	TRBV9	-	13	TGTGCCAGCAGCCCGAAACCAAACTCCATTTACACCTTC	CASSPKPNSIYTF
TRBJ1-6	TRBD1	TRBV27	-	17	TGTGCCAGCAGCCTAGGACCGGGACAGGTTTATAATTCACCCCTCCACTTT	CASSLGPGQVYNSPLHF
TRBJ2-7	TRBD2	TRBV6-5	-	13	TGTGCCAGCGGACTAGCGGGCCCCTACGAGCAGTACTTC	CASGLAGPYEQYF
TRBJ1-2	-	TRBV30	-	12	TGTGCCTGGAGTGTCGGCGGATATGGCTACACCTTC	CAWSVGGYGYTF
TRBJ1-6	-	TRBV27	-	14	TGTGCCAGCAGTTTAGTCCGAATACCGGCACCCCTCCACTTT	CASSLVRIPAPLHF
TRBJ1-1	-	TRBV2	-	14	TGTGCCAGCAGTGAATACGAACAGAACACTGAAGCTTTCTTT	CASSEYEQNTEAFF
TRBJ2-3	-	TRBV19	-	15	TGTGCCAGTAGTATTCGGTTGAGGGCCACAGATACGCAGTATTTT	CASSIRLRATDTQYF
TRBJ1-3	TRBD1	TRBV7-9	-	14	TGTGCCAGCAGCCCTCGGACAGGGCCGAACACCATATATTTT	CASSPRTGPNTIYF
TRBJ2-6	-	TRBV25-1	-	14	TGTGCCAGCAGGGACACCTCTGGGGCCAACGTCCTGACTTTC	CASRDTSGANVLTF
TRBJ2-7	-	TRBV18	-	14	TGTGCCAGCTCACCAAACAGGGGACTTACCGAGCAGTACTTC	CASSPNRGLTEQYF
TRBJ2-5	TRBD2	TRBV5-1	-	16	TGCGCCAGCAGCAGCGGGGAAGCGGCCGGGGCAGAGACCCAGTACTTC	CASSSGEAAGAETQYF
TRBJ2-2	TRBD2	TRBV4-3	-	16	TGCGCCAGCAGCCAAGGTTTGGGACTAGCAATCGGGGAGCTGTTTTTT	CASSQGLGLAIGELFF
TRBJ1-5	-	TRBV2	-	17	TGTGCCAGCAGTGACTTTGTGTGGCTCAATAGCAATCAGCCCCAGCATTTT	CASSDFVWLNSNQPQHF